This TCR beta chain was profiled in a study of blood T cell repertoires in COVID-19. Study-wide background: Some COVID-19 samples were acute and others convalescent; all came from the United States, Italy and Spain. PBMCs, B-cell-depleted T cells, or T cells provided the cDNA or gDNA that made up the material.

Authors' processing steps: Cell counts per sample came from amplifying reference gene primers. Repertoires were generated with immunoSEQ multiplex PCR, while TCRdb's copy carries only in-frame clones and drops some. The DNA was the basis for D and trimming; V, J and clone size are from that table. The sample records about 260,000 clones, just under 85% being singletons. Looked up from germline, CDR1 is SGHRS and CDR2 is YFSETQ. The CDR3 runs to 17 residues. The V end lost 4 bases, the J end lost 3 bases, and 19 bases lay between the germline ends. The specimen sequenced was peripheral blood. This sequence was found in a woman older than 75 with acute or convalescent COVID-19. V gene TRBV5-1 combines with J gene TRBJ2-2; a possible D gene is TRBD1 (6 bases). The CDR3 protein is CASSPSVQGTDTGELFF. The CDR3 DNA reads TGCGCCAGCAGCCCGTCGGTGCAGGGGACGGACACCGGGGAGCTGTTTTTT.